The clone carrying this TCR beta chain was found a few times. Its antigen is not known. This sample was included in a study of CD8 T cells in ankylosing spondylitis. Germline CDR1 reads SGHTA; CDR2 reads FQGNSA. The length of the CDR3 is 14 residues. V was pared by 3 bases and J by 6 bases, with 11 bases between. From the 5' RACE reads, TCRdb called clonotypes with MiXCR, one entry per CDR3 protein. The sample carries 250,000 to 350,000 distinct CDR3 sequences, less than 10% recorded once. General observations from the study: What seemed typical of ankylosing spondylitis blood was a TCR beta motif built from eight highly homologous variants.

The V and J genes are TRBV7-2 and TRBJ2-2; D gene uncertain. The receptor comes from a male donor with ankylosing spondylitis. Sequencing was carried out using blood, either unsorted or a sorted T cell fraction (not recorded which). CDR3 in amino acids: CASSFPPVAGELFF. The CDR3 bases are TGTGCCAGCAGCTTCCCCCCTGTGGCCGGGGAGCTGTTTTTT.